This is a list of T cell receptor beta chains from one sample in a study of shared clonotypes between healthy human individuals. Some clones are missing from TCRdb's copy, which holds only in-frame ones; the method was immunoSEQ multiplex PCR. The sample has about 480,000 clones; around 79% are singletons. The sequenced material came from PBMCs. The source of these receptors is a woman aged 40-49 years in good health. Some clones in this sample may be carry-over from other donors' samples. CDR3s include the opening cysteine and the closing phenylalanine or tryptophan.

v_gene: TRBV7-2; j_gene: TRBJ2-1; CDR3aa: CASSLGGDSYNEQFF
v_gene: TRBV27; j_gene: TRBJ2-5; CDR3aa: CASTHLAAGVQETQYF
v_gene: TRBV4-2; j_gene: TRBJ1-5; CDR3aa: CASSQVGQGAGQPQHF
v_gene: TRBV5-1; j_gene: TRBJ2-2; CDR3aa: CASSVTSGGAGELFF
v_gene: TRBV6-6; j_gene: TRBJ2-7; CDR3aa: CASRAAGTAYEQYF
v_gene: TRBV27; j_gene: TRBJ1-5; CDR3aa: CASRTGNQPQHF
v_gene: TRBV7-2; j_gene: TRBJ1-2; CDR3aa: CASSFSLTENYGYTF
v_gene: TRBV2; j_gene: TRBJ2-1; CDR3aa: CASSRLAADEQFF
v_gene: TRBV11-2; j_gene: TRBJ2-3; CDR3aa: CARRGDASSTDTQYF
v_gene: TRBV6-1; j_gene: TRBJ1-3; CDR3aa: CASSEMRERNTIYF
v_gene: TRBV2; j_gene: TRBJ1-2; CDR3aa: CASSDRGINYGYTF
v_gene: TRBV30; j_gene: TRBJ2-3; CDR3aa: CACRGLAGGTDTQYF
v_gene: TRBV28; j_gene: TRBJ1-5; CDR3aa: CASSQTGPQRHRPQHF
v_gene: TRBV5-8; j_gene: TRBJ1-5; CDR3aa: CASSLGPGRAQPQHF
v_gene: TRBV15; j_gene: TRBJ1-1; CDR3aa: CATSRDTGQAFF
v_gene: TRBV5-1; j_gene: TRBJ2-3; CDR3aa: CASSGGAVRADTQYF
v_gene: TRBV5-1; j_gene: TRBJ2-7; CDR3aa: CASSWTSGSVEQYF
v_gene: TRBV4-2; j_gene: TRBJ2-3; CDR3aa: CASSQDVAGDRDTQYF
v_gene: TRBV11-2; j_gene: TRBJ2-1; CDR3aa: CASSPGLINEQFF
v_gene: TRBV10-3; j_gene: TRBJ2-2; CDR3aa: CAISARGALNTGELFF
v_gene: TRBV7-9; j_gene: TRBJ2-7; CDR3aa: CASRGGENIYEQYF
v_gene: TRBV6-5; j_gene: TRBJ2-7; CDR3aa: CASSSSPGQVTEQYF
v_gene: TRBV19; j_gene: TRBJ2-7; CDR3aa: CASSIDGGSYEQYF
v_gene: TRBV5-5; j_gene: TRBJ2-5; CDR3aa: CASSSKETQYF
v_gene: TRBV4-3; j_gene: TRBJ2-2; CDR3aa: CASSRLAGTDTGELFF
v_gene: TRBV6-6; j_gene: TRBJ1-4; CDR3aa: CASSYSGALQEKLFF
v_gene: TRBV2; j_gene: TRBJ2-2; CDR3aa: CASSERFTGELFF
v_gene: TRBV19; j_gene: TRBJ1-4; CDR3aa: CASSTSYRGTNEKLFF
v_gene: TRBV28; j_gene: TRBJ2-7; CDR3aa: CASSLGLLGEQYF
v_gene: TRBV7-7; j_gene: TRBJ2-2; CDR3aa: CASSLNYNTGELFF
v_gene: TRBV19; j_gene: TRBJ2-1; CDR3aa: CASSISTSANNEQFF
v_gene: TRBV6-6; j_gene: TRBJ1-5; CDR3aa: CASSYHGRVSNQPQHF
v_gene: TRBV28; j_gene: TRBJ1-4; CDR3aa: CASTRGGANEKLFF
v_gene: TRBV28; j_gene: TRBJ2-3; CDR3aa: CASSLRTGRDTQYF
v_gene: TRBV19; j_gene: TRBJ1-2; CDR3aa: CASSRMETNYGYTF
v_gene: TRBV27; j_gene: TRBJ2-7; CDR3aa: CASSFRRESHEQYF
v_gene: TRBV5-1; j_gene: NA; CDR3aa: CASSSGSSGGLEQYF